This T cell receptor (beta chain) was found in a study of CD8 T cells in ankylosing spondylitis. Broader study findings: Characteristic of ankylosing spondylitis blood, it appeared, was a TCR beta motif comprising roughly 8 highly homologous variants.

The CDR3 is made up of 12 amino acids. Germline V gene sequence: CDR1 ENHRY, CDR2 SYGVKD. J gave up 9 bases and V 8 bases, and 1 base lay outside the gene matches. Worth noting for this clonotype: Antigen unknown.

Each CDR3 protein gets one entry after TCRdb re-called the 5' RACE reads with MiXCR. This table holds more than 600,000 distinct CDR3 sequences, roughly 19% found once. The receptor's source is a male donor with ankylosing spondylitis. The chain links TRBV10-3 to TRBJ2-1; 13 bases align to TRBD2. The sequenced sample consisted of blood, either unsorted or a sorted T cell fraction (not recorded which). CDR3 sequence: CAIGLAGVEQFF. Written as DNA, the CDR3 is TGTGCCATCGGACTAGCGGGAGTTGAGCAGTTCTTC.